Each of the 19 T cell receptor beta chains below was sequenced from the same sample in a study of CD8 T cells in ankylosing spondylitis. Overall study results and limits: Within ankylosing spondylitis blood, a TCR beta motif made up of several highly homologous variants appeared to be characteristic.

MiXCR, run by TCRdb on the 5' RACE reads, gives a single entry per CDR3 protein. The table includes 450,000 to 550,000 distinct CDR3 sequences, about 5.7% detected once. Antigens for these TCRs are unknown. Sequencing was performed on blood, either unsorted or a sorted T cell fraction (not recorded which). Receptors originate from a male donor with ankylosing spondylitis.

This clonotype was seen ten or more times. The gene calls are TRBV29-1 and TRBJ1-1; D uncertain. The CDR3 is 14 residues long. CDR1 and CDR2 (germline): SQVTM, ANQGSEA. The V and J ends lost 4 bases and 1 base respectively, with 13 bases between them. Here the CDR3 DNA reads TGCAGCGTTGGTCCCCGGGCTGCGAACACTGAAGCTTTCTTT. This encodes CSVGPRAANTEAFF.

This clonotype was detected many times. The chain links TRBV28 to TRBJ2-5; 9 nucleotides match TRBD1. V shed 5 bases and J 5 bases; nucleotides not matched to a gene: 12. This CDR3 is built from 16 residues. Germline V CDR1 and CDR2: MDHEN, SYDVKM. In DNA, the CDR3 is TGTGCCAGCAGTCCCTCCGGGACAGGGAATGATGAGACCCAGTACTTC. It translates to CASSPSGTGNDETQYF.

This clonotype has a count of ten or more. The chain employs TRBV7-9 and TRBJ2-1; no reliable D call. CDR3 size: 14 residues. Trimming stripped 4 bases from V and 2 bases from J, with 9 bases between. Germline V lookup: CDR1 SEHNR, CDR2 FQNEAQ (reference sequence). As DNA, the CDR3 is TGTGCCAGCAGCTGGGCAGAGACCTACAATGAGCAGTTCTTC. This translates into CASSWAETYNEQFF.

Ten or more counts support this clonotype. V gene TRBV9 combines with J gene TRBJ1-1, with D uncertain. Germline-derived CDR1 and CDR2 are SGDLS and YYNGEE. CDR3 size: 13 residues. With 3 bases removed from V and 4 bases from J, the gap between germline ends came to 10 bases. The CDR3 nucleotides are TGTGCCAGCAGCGAAGGTCGGGGCACTGAAGCTTTCTTT. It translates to CASSEGRGTEAFF.

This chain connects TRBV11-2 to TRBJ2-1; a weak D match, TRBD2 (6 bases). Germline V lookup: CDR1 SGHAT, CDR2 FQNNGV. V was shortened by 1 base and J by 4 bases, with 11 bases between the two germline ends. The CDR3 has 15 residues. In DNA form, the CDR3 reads TGTGCCAGCAGCTTAGTGGCGGGGCGTTACAATGAGCAGTTCTTC. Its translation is CASSLVAGRYNEQFF.

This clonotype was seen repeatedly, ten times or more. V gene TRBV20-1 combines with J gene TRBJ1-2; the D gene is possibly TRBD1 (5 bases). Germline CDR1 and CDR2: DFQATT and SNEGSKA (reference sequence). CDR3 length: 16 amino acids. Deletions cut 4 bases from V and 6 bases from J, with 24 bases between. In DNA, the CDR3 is TGCAGTGCTAAGAGCCGGGACCGCGGTGGAGGACATGGCTACACCTTC. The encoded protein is CSAKSRDRGGGHGYTF.

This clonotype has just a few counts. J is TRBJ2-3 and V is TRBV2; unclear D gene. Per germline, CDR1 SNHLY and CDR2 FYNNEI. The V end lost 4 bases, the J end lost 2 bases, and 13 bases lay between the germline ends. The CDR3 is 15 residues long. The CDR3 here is CASSAVRSPTDTQYF. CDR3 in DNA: TGTGCCAGCAGTGCAGTCCGGTCCCCCACAGATACGCAGTATTTT. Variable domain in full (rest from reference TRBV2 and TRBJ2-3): EPEVTQTPSHQVTQMGQEVILRCVPISNHLYFYWYRQILGQKVEFLVSFYNNEISEKSEIFDDQFSVERPDGSNFTLKIRSTKLEDSAMYFCASSAVRSPTDTQYFGPGTRLTVL.

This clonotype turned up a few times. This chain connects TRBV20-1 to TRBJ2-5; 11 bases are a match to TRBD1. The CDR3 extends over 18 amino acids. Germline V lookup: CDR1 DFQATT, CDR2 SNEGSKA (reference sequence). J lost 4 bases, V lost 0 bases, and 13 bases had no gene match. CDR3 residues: CSARDHLDRGPALETQYF. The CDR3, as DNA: TGCAGTGCTAGAGATCATTTGGACAGGGGGCCCGCACTAGAGACCCAGTACTTC.

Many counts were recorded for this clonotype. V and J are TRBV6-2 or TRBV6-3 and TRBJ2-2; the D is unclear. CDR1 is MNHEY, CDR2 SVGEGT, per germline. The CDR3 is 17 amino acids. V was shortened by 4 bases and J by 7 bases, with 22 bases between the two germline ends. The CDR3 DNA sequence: TGTGCCAGCAGTTTATGGACGGCACCCTCCCTGTTCGGGGAGCTGTTTTTT. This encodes CASSLWTAPSLFGELFF.

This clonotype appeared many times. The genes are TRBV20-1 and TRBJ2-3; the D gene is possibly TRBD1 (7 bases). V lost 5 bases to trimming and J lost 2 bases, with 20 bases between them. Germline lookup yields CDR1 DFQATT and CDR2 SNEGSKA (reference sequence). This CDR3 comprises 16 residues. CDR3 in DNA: TGCAGTGCTGGAGGGGGTTCGGGACAGAACACAGATACGCAGTATTTT. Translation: CSAGGGSGQNTDTQYF.

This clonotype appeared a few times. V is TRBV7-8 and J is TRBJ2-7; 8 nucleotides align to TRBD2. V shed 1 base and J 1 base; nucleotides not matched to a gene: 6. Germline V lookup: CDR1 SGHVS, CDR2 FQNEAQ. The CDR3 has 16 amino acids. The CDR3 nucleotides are TGTGCCAGCAGCTTAGTTGCCGGGAGGGGGTCCTACGAGCAGTACTTC. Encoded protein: CASSLVAGRGSYEQYF.

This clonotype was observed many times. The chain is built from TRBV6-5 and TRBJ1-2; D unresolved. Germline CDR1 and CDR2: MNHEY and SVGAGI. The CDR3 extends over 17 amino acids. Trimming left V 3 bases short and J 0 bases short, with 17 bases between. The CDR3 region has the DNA TGTGCCAGCAGTTATAGTTTGCCATTCTTACCTAACTATGGCTACACCTTC. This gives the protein CASSYSLPFLPNYGYTF.

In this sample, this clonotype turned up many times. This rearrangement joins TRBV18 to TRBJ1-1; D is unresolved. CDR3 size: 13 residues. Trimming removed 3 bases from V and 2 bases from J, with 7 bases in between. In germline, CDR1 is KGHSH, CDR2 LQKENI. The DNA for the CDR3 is TGTGCCAGCTCACCCCGTATTAACACTGAAGCTTTCTTT. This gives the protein CASSPRINTEAFF.

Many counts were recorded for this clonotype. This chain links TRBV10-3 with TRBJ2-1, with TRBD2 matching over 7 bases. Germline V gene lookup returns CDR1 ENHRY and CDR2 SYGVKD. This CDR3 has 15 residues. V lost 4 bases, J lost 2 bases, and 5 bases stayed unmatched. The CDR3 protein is CAISVGRGTYNEQFF. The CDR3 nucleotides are TGTGCCATCAGTGTAGGGAGGGGCACCTACAATGAGCAGTTCTTC.

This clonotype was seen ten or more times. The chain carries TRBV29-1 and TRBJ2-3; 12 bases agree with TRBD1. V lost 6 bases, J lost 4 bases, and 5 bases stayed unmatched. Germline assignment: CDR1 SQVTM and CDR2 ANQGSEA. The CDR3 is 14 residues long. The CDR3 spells CSVGQGAVADTQYF. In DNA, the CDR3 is TGCAGCGTGGGACAGGGGGCGGTGGCAGATACGCAGTATTTT.

DNA of the CDR3: TGTGCCAGCAGCCCAGCGAAGTTAGGACTAGCGGTAAACAATGAGCAGTTCTTC. Its protein product is CASSPAKLGLAVNNEQFF. The rearrangement joins TRBV11-1 to TRBJ2-1; 10 nucleotides line up with TRBD2. The V segment lost 5 bases and the J segment 5 bases; nucleotides outside the gene matches: 15. Germline V gene data show CDR1 as SGHAT and CDR2 as FQDESV (reference sequence). The CDR3 length is 18 residues.

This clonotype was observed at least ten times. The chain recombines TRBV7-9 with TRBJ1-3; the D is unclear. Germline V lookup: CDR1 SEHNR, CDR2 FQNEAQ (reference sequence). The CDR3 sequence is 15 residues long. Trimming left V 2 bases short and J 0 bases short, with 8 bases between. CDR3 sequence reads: CASSLRPASGNTIYF. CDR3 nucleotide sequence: TGTGCCAGCAGCTTAAGGCCAGCCTCTGGAAACACCATATATTTT.

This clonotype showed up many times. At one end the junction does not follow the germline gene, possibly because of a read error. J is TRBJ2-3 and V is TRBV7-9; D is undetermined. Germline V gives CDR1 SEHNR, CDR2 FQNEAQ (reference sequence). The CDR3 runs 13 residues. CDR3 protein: CASTLVGTDTQYF. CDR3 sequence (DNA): TGTGCCAGCACCTTAGTCGGCACAGATACGCAGTATTTT.

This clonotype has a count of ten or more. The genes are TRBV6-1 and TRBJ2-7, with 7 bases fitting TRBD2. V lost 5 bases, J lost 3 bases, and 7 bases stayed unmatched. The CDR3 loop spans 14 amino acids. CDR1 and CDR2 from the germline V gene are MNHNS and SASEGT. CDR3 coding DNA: TGTGCCAGCAGTCAGGGTTCGGGAGGCTACGAGCAGTACTTC. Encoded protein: CASSQGSGGYEQYF.